This T cell receptor (beta chain) stems from a study of cytomegalovirus exposure and HLA in healthy donors. With 60 Vbeta and 13 Jbeta primers, the PCR was carried out. Authors' processing steps: A later analysis counted approximately 80 million unique TCR beta chains, about 11 million shared. The method was immunoSEQ multiplex PCR; TCRdb's version includes in-frame clones alone and lacks a portion of them. The V and J calls and the clone size are those of that table, but D and trimming were determined from the DNA. The sample holds roughly 52,000 clones; around 52% are singletons and the top ten take around 11%. Regarding the study as a whole: In a later analysis, CMV-associated beta chains were mostly HLA-associated, it appeared. Relative to equally common others, HLA-associated TCR beta chains showed greater clonal expansion in a later analysis. Per a prior analysis, the majority of TCR beta V segments were productive roughly 90% or roughly 30% of the time.

To note about this clone: Its cognate antigen is unknown.

Per germline, CDR1 SGHVS and CDR2 FQNEAQ. This CDR3 has 14 amino acids. With V trimmed by 4 bases and J by 4 bases, 6 bases remained unmatched. Sequenced input: PBMCs. This clonotype was sampled from a human donor in good health. The V call is TRBV7-8, the J call TRBJ2-5; 7 bases line up with TRBD1. The CDR3 DNA sequence: TGTGCCAGCAGCTCCGGGACAGTAGTAGAGACCCAGTACTTC. Residues: CASSSGTVVETQYF.